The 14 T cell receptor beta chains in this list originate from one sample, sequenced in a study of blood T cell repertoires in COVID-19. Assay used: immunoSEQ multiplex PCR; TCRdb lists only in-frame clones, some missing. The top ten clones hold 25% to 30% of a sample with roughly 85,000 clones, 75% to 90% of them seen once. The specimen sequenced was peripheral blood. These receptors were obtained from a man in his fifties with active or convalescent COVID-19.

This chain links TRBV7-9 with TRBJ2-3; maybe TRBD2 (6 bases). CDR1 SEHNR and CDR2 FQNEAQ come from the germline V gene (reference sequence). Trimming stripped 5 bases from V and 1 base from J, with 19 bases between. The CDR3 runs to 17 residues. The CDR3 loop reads CASSLQIGLARTDTQYF. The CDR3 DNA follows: TGTGCCAGCAGCCTCCAAATTGGGCTAGCGCGCACAGATACGCAGTATTTT.

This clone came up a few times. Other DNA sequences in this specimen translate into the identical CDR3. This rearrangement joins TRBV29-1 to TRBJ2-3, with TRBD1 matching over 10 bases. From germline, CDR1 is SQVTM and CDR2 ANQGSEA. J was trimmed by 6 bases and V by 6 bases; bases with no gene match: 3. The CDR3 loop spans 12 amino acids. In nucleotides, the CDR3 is TGCAGCGTAGGACAGGGGGGGGATACGCAGTATTTT. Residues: CSVGQGGDTQYF.

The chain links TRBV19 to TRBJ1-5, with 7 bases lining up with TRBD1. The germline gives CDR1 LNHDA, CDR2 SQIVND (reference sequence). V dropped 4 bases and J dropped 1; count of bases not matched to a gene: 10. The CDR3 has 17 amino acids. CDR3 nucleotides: TGTGCCAGTAGTACCTCCCATGGACAGGCCAGCAATCAGCCCCAGCATTTT. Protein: CASSTSHGQASNQPQHF.

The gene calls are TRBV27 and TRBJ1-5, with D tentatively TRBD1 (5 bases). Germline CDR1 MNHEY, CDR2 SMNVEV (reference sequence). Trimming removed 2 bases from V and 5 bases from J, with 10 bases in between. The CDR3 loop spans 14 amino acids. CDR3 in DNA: TGTGCCAGCAGTTTAAGGTGGGACTATCAGCCCCAGCATTTT. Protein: CASSLRWDYQPQHF.

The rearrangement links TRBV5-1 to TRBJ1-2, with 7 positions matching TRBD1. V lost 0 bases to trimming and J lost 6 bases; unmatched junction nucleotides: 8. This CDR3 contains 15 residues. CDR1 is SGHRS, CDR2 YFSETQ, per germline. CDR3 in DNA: TGCGCCAGCAGCTTGGGGGCTGACAGGGTGGATGGCTACACCTTC. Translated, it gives CASSLGADRVDGYTF.

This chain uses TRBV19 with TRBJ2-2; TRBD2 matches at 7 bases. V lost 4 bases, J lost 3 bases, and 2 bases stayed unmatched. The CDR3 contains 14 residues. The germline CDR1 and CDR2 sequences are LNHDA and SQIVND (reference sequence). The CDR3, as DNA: TGTGCCAGTAGTAGCGGGGGATACACCGGGGAGCTGTTTTTT. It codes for CASSSGGYTGELFF.

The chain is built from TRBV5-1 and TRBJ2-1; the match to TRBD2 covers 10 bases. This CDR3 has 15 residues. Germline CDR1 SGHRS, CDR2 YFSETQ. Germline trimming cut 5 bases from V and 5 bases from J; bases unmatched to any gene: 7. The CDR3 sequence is CASRSGLARNNEQFF. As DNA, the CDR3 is TGCGCCAGCAGATCGGGACTAGCGAGGAACAATGAGCAGTTCTTC.

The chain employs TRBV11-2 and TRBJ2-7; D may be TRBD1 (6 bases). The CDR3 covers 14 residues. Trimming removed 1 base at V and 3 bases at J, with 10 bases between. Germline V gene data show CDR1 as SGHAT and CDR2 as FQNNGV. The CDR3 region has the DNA TGTGCCAGCAGCTTAGGACAGGCGCTCTACGAGCAGTACTTC. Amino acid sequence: CASSLGQALYEQYF. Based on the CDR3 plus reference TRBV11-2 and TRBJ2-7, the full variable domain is EAGVAQSPRYKIIEKRQSVAFWCNPISGHATLYWYQQILGQGPKLLIQFQNNGVVDDSQLPKDRFSAERLKGVDSTLKIQPAKLEDSAVYLCASSLGQALYEQYFGPGTRLTVT.

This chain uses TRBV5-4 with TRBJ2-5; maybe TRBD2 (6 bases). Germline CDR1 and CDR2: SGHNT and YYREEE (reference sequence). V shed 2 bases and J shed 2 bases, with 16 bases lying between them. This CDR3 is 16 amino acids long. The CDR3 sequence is CASSFGGTLDQETQYF. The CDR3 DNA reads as TGTGCCAGCAGCTTTGGCGGGACTTTGGATCAAGAGACCCAGTACTTC.

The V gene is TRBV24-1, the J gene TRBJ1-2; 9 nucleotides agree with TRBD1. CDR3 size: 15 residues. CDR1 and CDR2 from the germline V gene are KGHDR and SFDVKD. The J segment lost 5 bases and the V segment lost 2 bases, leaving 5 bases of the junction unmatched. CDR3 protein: CATSDSDRGKYGYTF. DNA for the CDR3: TGTGCCACCAGTGATTCGGACAGGGGCAAGTATGGCTACACCTTC.

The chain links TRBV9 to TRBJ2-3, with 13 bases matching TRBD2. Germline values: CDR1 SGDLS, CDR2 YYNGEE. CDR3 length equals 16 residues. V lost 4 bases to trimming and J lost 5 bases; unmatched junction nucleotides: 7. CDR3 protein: CASSPRGLAGRDTQYF. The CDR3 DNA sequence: TGTGCCAGCAGCCCACGGGGACTAGCGGGAAGAGATACGCAGTATTTT. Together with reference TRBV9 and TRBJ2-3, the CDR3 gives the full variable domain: DSGVTQTPKHLITATGQRVTLRCSPRSGDLSVYWYQQSLDQGLQFLIQYYNGEERAKGNILERFSAQQFPDLHSELNLSSLELGDSALYFCASSPRGLAGRDTQYFGPGTRLTVL.

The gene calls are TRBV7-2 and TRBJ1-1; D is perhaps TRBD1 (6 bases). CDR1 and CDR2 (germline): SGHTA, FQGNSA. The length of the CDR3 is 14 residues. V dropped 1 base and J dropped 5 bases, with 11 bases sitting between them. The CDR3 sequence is CASSLVLRGTEAFF. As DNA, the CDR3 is TGTGCCAGCAGCTTAGTCCTCAGGGGAACTGAAGCTTTCTTT.

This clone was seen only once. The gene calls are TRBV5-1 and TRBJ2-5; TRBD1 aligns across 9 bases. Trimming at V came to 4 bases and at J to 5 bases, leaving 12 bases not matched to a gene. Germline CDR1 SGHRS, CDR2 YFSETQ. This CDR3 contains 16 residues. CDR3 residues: CASSREGQGIWETQYF. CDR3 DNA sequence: TGCGCCAGCAGCAGAGAGGGACAGGGAATCTGGGAGACCCAGTACTTC.

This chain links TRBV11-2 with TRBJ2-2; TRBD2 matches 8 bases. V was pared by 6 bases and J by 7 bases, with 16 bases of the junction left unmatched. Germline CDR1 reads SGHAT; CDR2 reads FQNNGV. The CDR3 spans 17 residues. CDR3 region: CASSPHATSGKDGELFF. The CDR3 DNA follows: TGTGCCAGCAGTCCCCATGCAACTAGCGGAAAAGACGGGGAGCTGTTTTTT. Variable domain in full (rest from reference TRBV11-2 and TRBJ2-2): EAGVAQSPRYKIIEKRQSVAFWCNPISGHATLYWYQQILGQGPKLLIQFQNNGVVDDSQLPKDRFSAERLKGVDSTLKIQPAKLEDSAVYLCASSPHATSGKDGELFFGEGSRLTVL.